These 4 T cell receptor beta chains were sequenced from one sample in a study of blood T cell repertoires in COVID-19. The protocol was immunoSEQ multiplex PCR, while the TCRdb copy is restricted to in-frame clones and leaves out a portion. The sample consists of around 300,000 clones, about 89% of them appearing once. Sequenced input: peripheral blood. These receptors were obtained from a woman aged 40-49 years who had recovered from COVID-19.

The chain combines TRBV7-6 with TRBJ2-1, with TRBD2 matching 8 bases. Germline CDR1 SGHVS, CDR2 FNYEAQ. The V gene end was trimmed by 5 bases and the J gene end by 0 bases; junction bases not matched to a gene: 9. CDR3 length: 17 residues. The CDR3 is CASSRRGLVTSYNEQFF. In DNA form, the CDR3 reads TGTGCCAGCAGCCGAAGGGGACTAGTTACCTCCTACAATGAGCAGTTCTTC.

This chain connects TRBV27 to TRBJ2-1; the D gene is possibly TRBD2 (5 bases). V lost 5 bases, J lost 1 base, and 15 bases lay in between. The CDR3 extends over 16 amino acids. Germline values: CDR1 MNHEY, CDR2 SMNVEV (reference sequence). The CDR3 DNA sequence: TGTGCCAGCAGTCGGCAAAGCGGAACTTCCTACAATGAGCAGTTCTTC. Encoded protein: CASSRQSGTSYNEQFF.

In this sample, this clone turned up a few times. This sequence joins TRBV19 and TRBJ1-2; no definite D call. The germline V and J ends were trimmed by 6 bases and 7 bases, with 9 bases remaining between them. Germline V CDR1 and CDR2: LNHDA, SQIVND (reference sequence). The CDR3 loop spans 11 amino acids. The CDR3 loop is CASSFSGGYTF. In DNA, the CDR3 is TGTGCCAGTAGCTTCTCGGGTGGCTACACCTTC.

DNA for the CDR3: TGTGCCATCAGTGAGTCCCCGGGACTGAGCACAGATACGCAGTATTTT. The encoded protein is CAISESPGLSTDTQYF. The chain recombines TRBV10-3 with TRBJ2-3; a weak D match, TRBD2 (6 bases). From germline, CDR1 is ENHRY and CDR2 SYGVKD. The CDR3 totals 16 residues. Trimming cost V 0 bases and J 0 bases, with 10 bases left between them.